What follows is one T cell receptor beta chain and its context. Germline CDR1 is GTSNPN and CDR2 is SVGIG (reference sequence). The CDR3 totals 15 residues. The V end was cut by 2 bases, the J end by 3 bases, with 14 bases between. Regarding time point: persistent/refractory GD, antithyroid drugs over 5 years with positive TRAb. TCR sequences were obtained from RNA taken from PBMCs. Into tubes containing EDTA, roughly 8.3 milliliters of peripheral blood were drawn. The data belong to a study of regulatory T cells in long-lasting Graves disease. The wider study: Positive TSH receptor antibodies alongside over 5 years of antithyroid drugs were what marked Graves' disease as persistent.

Building of the TCR beta libraries involved iRepertoire HTBI primers and Arm-PCR of CDR3 regions. TCRdb re-called the multiplex PCR reads through MiXCR, storing one row per CDR3 protein. Seen here are a few hundred thousand distinct CDR3 sequences, about a quarter observed once, and the top ten hold 26%. The sequencing here drew on peripheral blood mononuclear cells (PBMCs), taken when the disease was refractory, from a patient treated with antithyroid drugs. The chain recombines TRBV30 with TRBJ1-5; the D is unclear. The sequence derives from a female donor with Graves disease. The CDR3 DNA reads as TGTGCCTGGAGTCTCGGATCCACCAACAATCAGCCCCAGCATTTT. Amino acids: CAWSLGSTNNQPQHF.